This TCR beta chain was observed in a study of blood T cell repertoires in COVID-19. Study-wide background: Cohort 3 recovery required two negative PCRs, clearance, or symptom resolution. The samples span acute and convalescent COVID-19 from the United States, Italy and Spain.

The germline V gene encodes CDR1 MNHEY and CDR2 SVGAGI. V lost 4 bases and J 6 bases, leaving 9 bases between the germline ends. The CDR3 sequence is 12 residues long. Study members were between about 18 and 100 years old and lived in some 22 US regions. Clinical histories supplied by participants themselves formed the basis of cohort assignment. This table comes from immunoSEQ multiplex PCR, and its TCRdb copy is limited to in-frame clones, with some not included. In the table there are 150,000 to 200,000 clones, around 86% of which are singletons. Sequenced input: PBMCs or T cells enriched from blood (not recorded which). This clonotype was sampled from a woman between 40 and 55 years old in a cohort exposed to, infected with or recovered from COVID-19 (not recorded which). This rearrangement joins TRBV6-5 to TRBJ1-1, with D unclear. The CDR3: CASSSSVAEAFF. The CDR3 coding sequence is TGTGCCAGCAGTTCCTCTGTCGCTGAAGCTTTCTTT.